These T cell receptor beta chains were read from a single sample in a study of blood T cell repertoires in COVID-19. Only in-frame clones appear in the TCRdb table, and some are missing; sequencing was by immunoSEQ multiplex PCR. The sample consists of fewer than 150,000 clones, 84% of them appearing once. Sequencing was performed on peripheral blood. These receptors all come from a human donor in a cohort sampled during active COVID-19. Both conserved end residues are part of each CDR3. Fields, in order: V gene, D gene, J gene, clone size, CDR3 protein, CDR3 DNA. The D gene is left open where the match is weak. Not all rows give a size; the values are once, few, many and, for expanded clones, a class.

v_call: TRBV7-9; d_call: TRBD1; j_call: TRBJ1-1; clone_size: -; cdr3_aa: CASSLTGATEAFF; cdr3_nt: TGTGCCAGCAGCTTAACAGGGGCCACTGAAGCTTTCTTT
v_call: TRBV29-1; d_call: TRBD2; j_call: TRBJ2-7; clone_size: -; cdr3_aa: CSVGTSGGDLGRSEQYF; cdr3_nt: TGCAGCGTGGGAACTAGCGGGGGGGACCTAGGACGCTCCGAGCAGTACTTC
v_call: TRBV5-1; d_call: -; j_call: TRBJ1-1; clone_size: once; cdr3_aa: CASRGGEAEAFF; cdr3_nt: TGCGCCAGCCGCGGGGGGGAGGCTGAAGCTTTCTTT
v_call: TRBV7-8; d_call: -; j_call: TRBJ2-2; clone_size: -; cdr3_aa: CASSPRTATGELFF; cdr3_nt: TGTGCCAGCAGCCCCCGGACAGCGACCGGGGAGCTGTTTTTT
v_call: TRBV5-1; d_call: TRBD1; j_call: TRBJ1-2; clone_size: -; cdr3_aa: CASSYPGQGARGYTF; cdr3_nt: TGCGCCAGCAGCTACCCGGGACAGGGGGCTAGGGGCTACACCTTC
v_call: TRBV7-8; d_call: TRBD2; j_call: TRBJ2-7; clone_size: -; cdr3_aa: CASSGPGGLTFEQYF; cdr3_nt: TGTGCCAGCAGCGGTCCGGGGGGTCTCACCTTCGAGCAGTACTTC
v_call: TRBV11-2; d_call: TRBD2; j_call: TRBJ2-2; clone_size: -; cdr3_aa: CASSLDWTSGGYTGELFF; cdr3_nt: TGTGCCAGCAGCTTAGATTGGACTAGCGGGGGGTACACCGGGGAGCTGTTTTTT
v_call: TRBV18; d_call: -; j_call: TRBJ1-3; clone_size: -; cdr3_aa: CASSSTDSGNTIYF; cdr3_nt: TGTGCCAGCTCGTCGACAGACTCTGGAAACACCATATATTTT
v_call: TRBV6-6; d_call: -; j_call: TRBJ1-3; clone_size: -; cdr3_aa: CASTPSGAFSGNTIYF; cdr3_nt: TGTGCCAGCACCCCTTCAGGCGCCTTCTCTGGAAACACCATATATTTT
v_call: TRBV5-5; d_call: TRBD1; j_call: TRBJ2-7; clone_size: few; cdr3_aa: CASSSTGSSYEQYF; cdr3_nt: TGTGCCAGCAGCTCGACAGGGAGCTCCTACGAGCAGTACTTC
v_call: TRBV11-3; d_call: TRBD2; j_call: TRBJ2-1; clone_size: -; cdr3_aa: CASSLGPLTGGLDNEQFF; cdr3_nt: TGTGCCAGCAGCTTAGGTCCCCTTACGGGGGGGCTCGACAATGAGCAGTTCTTC
v_call: TRBV3-1/TRBV3-2; d_call: TRBD2; j_call: TRBJ2-7; clone_size: -; cdr3_aa: CASSPRVAGGTYEQYF; cdr3_nt: TGTGCCAGCAGCCCGAGGGTAGCGGGGGGGACCTACGAGCAGTACTTC
v_call: TRBV5-1; d_call: -; j_call: TRBJ1-6; clone_size: -; cdr3_aa: CASSFAGPYNSPLHF; cdr3_nt: TGCGCCAGCAGCTTTGCAGGCCCCTATAATTCACCCCTCCACTTT
v_call: TRBV6-5; d_call: TRBD2; j_call: TRBJ2-5; clone_size: -; cdr3_aa: CASRSGGNVETQYF; cdr3_nt: TGTGCCAGCAGAAGCGGGGGGAATGTGGAGACCCAGTACTTC
v_call: TRBV7-2; d_call: -; j_call: TRBJ1-2; clone_size: -; cdr3_aa: CASSQDFRGSYPNYGYTF; cdr3_nt: TGTGCCAGCAGTCAGGACTTCCGGGGGAGTTATCCTAACTATGGCTACACCTTC
v_call: TRBV30; d_call: TRBD2; j_call: TRBJ2-1; clone_size: -; cdr3_aa: CAWSGPGLAYNEQFF; cdr3_nt: TGTGCCTGGAGTGGTCCGGGACTAGCATACAATGAGCAGTTCTTC
v_call: TRBV27; d_call: TRBD1; j_call: TRBJ1-5; clone_size: -; cdr3_aa: CASSSWTGGGNQPQHF; cdr3_nt: TGTGCCAGCAGTTCGTGGACAGGGGGAGGCAATCAGCCCCAGCATTTT
v_call: TRBV6-5; d_call: TRBD1; j_call: TRBJ2-7; clone_size: once; cdr3_aa: CASRRGQEYYEQYF; cdr3_nt: TGTGCCAGCAGACGGGGACAGGAATACTACGAGCAGTACTTC
v_call: TRBV11-2; d_call: -; j_call: TRBJ1-2; clone_size: -; cdr3_aa: CASSLGPPGVYGYTF; cdr3_nt: TGTGCCAGCAGCTTGGGGCCACCGGGGGTCTATGGCTACACCTTC
v_call: TRBV9; d_call: TRBD1; j_call: TRBJ1-1; clone_size: -; cdr3_aa: CASSVGQETTEAFF; cdr3_nt: TGTGCCAGCAGCGTCGGACAGGAGACTACCGAAGCTTTCTTT